This TCR beta chain came from a study of T cells expressing NK-cell markers (dated by TCRdb to the early 2020s). Study-wide context: TCR beta-chain repertoires were profiled in sorted CD3+CD56+NKG2C+, CD3+CD56+NKG2C- and CD3+CD56-NKG2C+ T-cell subsets from roughly eight donors. Of the eight sequenced donors, seven were found to be HCMV-seropositive and one was found to be HCMV-seronegative. The eight sequenced donors were randomly selected healthy volunteers, three men and five women. Sequencing of the libraries produced 2 x 150 bp reads on Illumina HiSeq 2000/2500, MiSeq or NextSeq. Broad study findings and their caveats: Whether the expanded NKG2C-expressing T cell clones were specific for HCMV antigens was left unclear. In over five donors, the dominant CD3+CD56+NKG2C+ clonotypes were among the top 10 CD8+ clonotypes and accounted for roughly 1.0-8% of CD8+ T cells. Those dominant clonotypes were again the most abundant among CD3+CD56-NKG2C+ cells in a handful of donors, at 28.3-60.1%.

To determine HCMV serostatus, a commercial ELISA kit was used to detect HCMV-specific IgG in serum. Ficoll density gradient centrifugation was used to isolate peripheral blood mononuclear cells from blood. Including the terminal cysteine and phenylalanine, the CDR3 comprises 16 residues. No DNA is listed. CDR1 and CDR2, per the germline V gene, are MNHEY and SVGAGI. The sequencer was an Illumina HiSeq 2000. The TCR beta cDNA libraries were made using 5'RACE template switching, a step that added both a universal primer site and unique molecular identifiers. cDNA synthesis was primed from the TCR beta constant segment and was followed by two successive PCR amplification steps. In the paper's pipeline: MIGEC handled demultiplexing of the reads and grouping by UMI, while MiTCR was used to assemble and quantify clonotypes. To remove erroneous sequences, TCR cDNA sequences were retained only when supported by two or more reads. The tcR package was used for downstream repertoire analysis, with clonotypes matched between fractions based on CDR3 nucleotide sequence plus V segment. VDJmatch was used to annotate antigen specificity against VDJdb, with one amino acid substitution in CDR3 allowed. TCRdb reprocessed the sequencing reads and holds a single record per CDR3 protein sequence, with no DNA. TCRdb assigned the V and J calls; the authors' analysis was not used. This sample's records show roughly 160,000 distinct CDR3 sequences. The ten largest clones add up to roughly a fifth of the sample.

On this clonotype itself: The antigen this receptor binds is unknown.

This receptor chain uses TRBV6-5 and TRBJ2-1; the TCRdb call, TRBD1, lacks DNA for checking. This sequence was found in a man between 18 and 69 years old in good health. The sample consisted of blood T cells: a sorted CD56 or NKG2C T cell subset, CD4+ or CD8+ T cells, or bulk PBMC T cells (not recorded which). The CDR3 reads CASSYTAGQGINEQFF.